The 28 T cell receptor beta chains given below trace back to one sample, sequenced in a study of Graves' ophthalmopathy and Graves' hyperthyroidism. From RNA, the CDR3 regions of TCR beta chains were amplified and sequenced. HTBI primers served in a first-round RT-PCR, which a second-round multiplex PCR followed. One entry per CDR3 protein results from TCRdb running MiXCR on the multiplex PCR reads. The sample holds about 740,000 distinct CDR3 sequences, roughly two fifths seen once. The source material was peripheral blood. These receptors originate from an adult man with Graves' ophthalmopathy.

This clonotype was counted at least ten times. The chain combines TRBV15 with TRBJ2-5; no clear D. This CDR3 is built from 16 residues. Between the trimmed V and J ends, which lost 5 bases and 2 bases, there was a span of 18 bases. The germline V gene has CDR1 LNHNV and CDR2 YYDKDF (reference sequence). CDR3 DNA: TGTGCCACCAGCTCATCCGGGTTCCTTCCTCAAGAGACCCAGTACTTC. This encodes CATSSSGFLPQETQYF.

The V call is TRBV11-2, the J call TRBJ1-1; D is unclear. The CDR3 is made up of 15 amino acids. Trimming shortened V by 5 bases and J by 0 bases, and 13 bases separated the two germline ends. Germline loops: CDR1 SGHAT, CDR2 FQNNGV. This CDR3 is CASSPLVDMNTEAFF. The CDR3 DNA is TGTGCCAGCAGCCCCCTGGTGGATATGAACACTGAAGCTTTCTTT.

This chain links TRBV20-1 with TRBJ1-2, with unresolved D. The length of the CDR3 is 16 residues. Trimming left V 6 bases short and J 4 bases short, with 24 bases between. Per germline, CDR1 DFQATT and CDR2 SNEGSKA (reference sequence). The CDR3 region is CSAESSHLDGSYGYTF. CDR3 coding DNA: TGCAGTGCCGAATCCAGCCACCTGGACGGAAGCTATGGCTACACCTTC.

This clonotype was recorded at least ten times. The V gene is TRBV12-3 or TRBV12-4, the J gene TRBJ1-3; D is unclear. V dropped 6 bases and J dropped 1 base, with 7 bases sitting between them. The CDR3 covers 13 residues. CDR3 in amino acids: CASRLSSGNTIYF. DNA of the CDR3: TGTGCCAGCAGGTTATCTTCTGGAAACACCATATATTTT.

The V and J genes are TRBV2 and TRBJ2-7; 11 bases fit TRBD1. With 6 bases clipped from V and 6 bases from J, the junction kept 13 bases outside the gene matches. The CDR3 contains 16 residues. Germline CDR1 reads SNHLY; CDR2 reads FYNNEI. CDR3: CASSPGTGGLPVEQYF. DNA of the CDR3: TGTGCCAGCAGCCCGGGGACAGGGGGACTACCCGTCGAGCAGTACTTC. The variable domain in full, with the rest retrieved from reference TRBV2 and TRBJ2-7, is EPEVTQTPSHQVTQMGQEVILRCVPISNHLYFYWYRQILGQKVEFLVSFYNNEISEKSEIFDDQFSVERPDGSNFTLKIRSTKLEDSAMYFCASSPGTGGLPVEQYFGPGTRLTVT.

This clonotype came up many times. V and J are TRBV2 and TRBJ1-1; weak D call: TRBD1 (6 bases). CDR3 length: 14 amino acids. CDR1 and CDR2 from the germline V gene are SNHLY and FYNNEI. V was trimmed by 7 bases and J by 4 bases, leaving 16 bases between them. The CDR3 region has the DNA TGTGCCAGCAAGGGGGACCTCCGAAGCACTGAAGCTTTCTTT. It is translated as CASKGDLRSTEAFF.

The rearrangement links TRBV19 to TRBJ1-1; TRBD1 aligns across 11 bases. Trimming cost V 7 bases and J 1 base; bases outside gene matches: 5. CDR3 length: 15 amino acids. Germline assignment: CDR1 LNHDA and CDR2 SQIVND (reference sequence). The CDR3 here is CASKDRGRENTEAFF. The DNA of the CDR3 is TGTGCCAGTAAGGACAGGGGGCGGGAGAACACTGAAGCTTTCTTT.

This clonotype came up a few times. Here the CDR3 reads CASSLIRLRDSSYEQYF. The DNA for the CDR3 is TGCGCCAGCAGCTTGATACGCCTCCGGGACAGCTCCTACGAGCAGTACTTC. The chain uses TRBV5-1 and TRBJ2-7; TRBD1 matches at 7 bases. The trim removed 1 base at V and 0 bases at J, leaving 10 bases unmatched. CDR3 length: 17 amino acids. Germline V gives CDR1 SGHRS, CDR2 YFSETQ. The full variable domain, with the rest looked up from reference TRBV5-1 and TRBJ2-7, is KAGVTQTPRYLIKTRGQQVTLSCSPISGHRSVSWYQQTPGQGLQFLFEYFSETQRNKGNFPGRFSGRQFSNSRSEMNVSTLELGDSALYLCASSLIRLRDSSYEQYFGPGTRLTVT.

This clonotype has at least ten counts. V gene TRBV7-8 combines with J gene TRBJ1-4; TRBD1 aligns across 8 bases. V trimming: 3 bases; J trimming: 4 bases; junction bases outside the gene matches: 4. CDR3 size: 15 residues. Germline V gene lookup returns CDR1 SGHVS and CDR2 FQNEAQ. The CDR3, as DNA: TGTGCCAGCAGCTTCGACAGGGGATATAATGAAAAACTGTTTTTT. Its translation: CASSFDRGYNEKLFF.

V and J are TRBV10-3 and TRBJ2-2; TRBD1 agrees at 7 bases. The CDR3 covers 14 residues. CDR1 and CDR2 from the germline V gene are ENHRY and SYGVKD. With V trimmed by 10 bases and J by 1 base, 6 bases remained unmatched. Here the CDR3 reads CASIDRENTGELFF. The CDR3 bases are TGTGCCAGCATTGACAGGGAGAACACCGGGGAGCTGTTTTTT.

CDR3 DNA: TGTGCCAGCAGCCACGGACAGGCCACCTACGAGCAGTACTTC. This codes for CASSHGQATYEQYF. The chain joins TRBV3-1 to TRBJ2-7, with 7 bases aligning to TRBD1. Germline V gene lookup returns CDR1 LGHDT and CDR2 YNNKEL (reference sequence). The CDR3 is made up of 14 amino acids. The V and J ends lost 3 bases and 2 bases, in that order; junction bases with no gene match: 4.

This clonotype was seen a handful of times. The chain links TRBV7-3 to TRBJ1-2; D not certain. Germline values: CDR1 SGHTA, CDR2 FQGTGA. Trimming cost V 7 bases and J 3 bases, with 21 bases left between them. The CDR3 consists of 16 residues. The chain's CDR3 is CASTKTTLTRDYGYTF. CDR3 DNA: TGTGCCAGCACTAAAACAACCTTGACGAGAGACTATGGCTACACCTTC.

The sample holds many counts of this clonotype. The chain is built from TRBV29-1 and TRBJ1-1; TRBD1 matches at 7 bases. CDR3 size: 13 residues. The J segment lost 3 bases and the V segment lost 0 bases, leaving 1 base of the junction unmatched. From germline, CDR1 is SQVTM and CDR2 ANQGSEA. DNA for the CDR3: TGCAGCGTTGAAGAAGGGGGCCACACTGAAGCTTTCTTT. The encoded protein is CSVEEGGHTEAFF.

This clonotype was seen a few times. This chain joins TRBV10-3 and TRBJ1-1; no clear D. The CDR3 contains 13 residues. Germline CDR1 is ENHRY and CDR2 is SYGVKD. V lost 10 bases and J 4 bases, leaving 16 bases between the germline ends. CDR3 in amino acids: CASISDRGTEAFF. CDR3 sequence (DNA): TGTGCCAGCATCTCAGACCGGGGCACTGAAGCTTTCTTT.

The chain recombines TRBV29-1 with TRBJ2-5; TRBD2 matches at 7 bases. Germline V CDR1 and CDR2: SQVTM, ANQGSEA. The ends lost 2 bases at V and 9 bases at J; junction bases unmatched: 6. The CDR3 totals 12 residues. Here the CDR3 DNA reads TGCAGCGTTGAAATCGGTGGGGGGGCCCAGTACTTC. As protein: CSVEIGGGAQYF.

As regards this clonotype: This clone may be a read error of a much larger clone one base away. The chain employs TRBV7-3 and TRBJ2-5; D remains ambiguous. The CDR3 runs 13 residues. Trimming stripped 5 bases from V and 4 bases from J, with 11 bases between. Germline V lookup: CDR1 SGHTA, CDR2 FQGTGA. Written as DNA, the CDR3 is TGTGCCAGCAGCAAGGAACCGGCAGAGACCCAGTACTTC. It yields the protein CASSKEPAETQYF.

This clonotype occurred a few times. The chain employs TRBV5-4 and TRBJ2-7; 7 nucleotides align to TRBD2. This CDR3 has 15 residues. The germline V gene encodes CDR1 SGHNT and CDR2 YYREEE (reference sequence). Trimming at V came to 2 bases and at J to 2 bases, leaving 7 bases not matched to a gene. The CDR3 sequence: CASSFAASGPYEQYF. The DNA for the CDR3 is TGTGCCAGCAGCTTCGCGGCTAGCGGTCCCTACGAGCAGTACTTC.

The V call is TRBV29-1, the J call TRBJ2-7; D may be TRBD1 (6 bases). The CDR3 sequence is 11 residues long. Germline V gene data show CDR1 as SQVTM and CDR2 as ANQGSEA. V dropped 6 bases and J dropped 2 bases, with 8 bases sitting between them. The CDR3 DNA reads as TGCAGCGTGCGACAGGCCTACGAGCAGTACTTC. This gives the protein CSVRQAYEQYF.

This clonotype appeared a single time. At one end, the junction sequence differs from germline, possibly due to a read error. This chain joins TRBV19 and TRBJ2-7; 7 nucleotides agree with TRBD1. The V gene's germline CDR1 is LNHDA and CDR2 SQIVND (reference sequence). The CDR3 has 13 residues. CDR3 sequence (DNA): TGCGCCAGCAGCCACGACAGGGCTACCGAGCAGTACTTC. Encoded protein: CASSHDRATEQYF.

This sequence joins TRBV7-9 and TRBJ2-7; 8 bases are a match to TRBD2. V trimming: 6 bases; J trimming: 7 bases; junction bases outside the gene matches: 17. CDR1 and CDR2 from the germline V gene are SEHNR and FQNEAQ (reference sequence). CDR3 length: 16 residues. CDR3 nucleotide sequence: TGTGCCAGCAGTTACGCGACTAGCGTGAGGGCGTGGGAGCAGTACTTC. Translation gives CASSYATSVRAWEQYF.

A note on this clonotype: A much larger clone sits a single nucleotide away, making a read error possible. The rearrangement uses TRBV2 and TRBJ1-2; D gene uncertain. Germline CDR1 and CDR2: SNHLY and FYNNEI. The CDR3 is 14 residues long. The CDR3 coding sequence is TGTGCCAACAGTATCTACACGACATTCTATGGCTACACCTTC. This encodes CANSIYTTFYGYTF.

The chain links TRBV10-3 to TRBJ1-1; TRBD1 matches at 7 bases. Germline CDR1 ENHRY, CDR2 SYGVKD. CDR3 length: 11 residues. V dropped 4 bases and J dropped 9; count of bases not matched to a gene: 2. CDR3 amino acids: CAISVGQKAFF. The CDR3 bases are TGTGCCATCAGTGTGGGACAGAAAGCTTTCTTT.

This clonotype was found a few times. This chain connects TRBV20-1 to TRBJ1-2; TRBD1 is a possible D gene (5 bases). Trimming stripped 6 bases from V and 2 bases from J, with 13 bases between. CDR3 length: 13 residues. The germline V gene encodes CDR1 DFQATT and CDR2 SNEGSKA (reference sequence). CDR3 amino acids: CSAPDTKNYGYTF. Here the CDR3 DNA reads TGCAGTGCCCCGGACACTAAAAACTATGGCTACACCTTC.

This sequence joins TRBV7-9 and TRBJ2-2; 11 bases map to TRBD1. Germline-derived CDR1 and CDR2 are SEHNR and FQNEAQ (reference sequence). V trimming: 5 bases; J trimming: 2 bases; junction bases outside the gene matches: 4. This CDR3 contains 16 residues. Written as DNA, the CDR3 is TGTGCCAGCAGCAGTTGGACAGGGGGCAACACCGGGGAGCTGTTTTTT. Its protein is CASSSWTGGNTGELFF.

This chain uses TRBV4-2 with TRBJ1-1; tentative D call: TRBD1 (5 bases). This CDR3 is built from 16 residues. Germline CDR1 reads LGHNA; CDR2 reads YNFKEQ. The V gene lost 0 bases and the J gene lost 2 bases, with 13 bases spanning the gap. CDR3 DNA: TGTGCCAGCAGCCAAGATCTTTCTGGGGGAAACACTGAAGCTTTCTTT. Its protein is CASSQDLSGGNTEAFF.

V gene TRBV6-9 combines with J gene TRBJ1-6; 7 nucleotides line up with TRBD1. The CDR3 loop spans 16 amino acids. The J segment lost 7 bases and the V segment lost 0 bases, leaving 6 bases of the junction unmatched. Germline V CDR1 and CDR2: MNHGY, SVAAGI. The CDR3 sequence: CASSYSQGVGNSPLHF. CDR3 bases: TGTGCCAGCAGTTATTCGCAGGGGGTTGGAAATTCACCCCTCCACTTT.

The chain couples TRBV20-1 to TRBJ1-1; D is ambiguous. Trimming cost V 0 bases and J 0 bases, with 8 bases left between them. The CDR3 sequence is 14 residues long. Germline V gene lookup returns CDR1 DFQATT and CDR2 SNEGSKA (reference sequence). CDR3 amino acids: CSARDGVVNTEAFF. The CDR3, as DNA: TGCAGTGCTAGAGATGGGGTAGTGAACACTGAAGCTTTCTTT.

The sample holds many counts of this clonotype. This rearrangement joins TRBV7-9 to TRBJ1-2, with a weak D call TRBD1 (6 bases). Germline V lookup: CDR1 SEHNR, CDR2 FQNEAQ (reference sequence). V shed 8 bases and J shed 6 bases, with 13 bases lying between them. The CDR3 consists of 12 residues. CDR3 coding DNA: TGTGCCAGCGACCGAGGGGGGGATGGCTACACCTTC. This translates into CASDRGGDGYTF.